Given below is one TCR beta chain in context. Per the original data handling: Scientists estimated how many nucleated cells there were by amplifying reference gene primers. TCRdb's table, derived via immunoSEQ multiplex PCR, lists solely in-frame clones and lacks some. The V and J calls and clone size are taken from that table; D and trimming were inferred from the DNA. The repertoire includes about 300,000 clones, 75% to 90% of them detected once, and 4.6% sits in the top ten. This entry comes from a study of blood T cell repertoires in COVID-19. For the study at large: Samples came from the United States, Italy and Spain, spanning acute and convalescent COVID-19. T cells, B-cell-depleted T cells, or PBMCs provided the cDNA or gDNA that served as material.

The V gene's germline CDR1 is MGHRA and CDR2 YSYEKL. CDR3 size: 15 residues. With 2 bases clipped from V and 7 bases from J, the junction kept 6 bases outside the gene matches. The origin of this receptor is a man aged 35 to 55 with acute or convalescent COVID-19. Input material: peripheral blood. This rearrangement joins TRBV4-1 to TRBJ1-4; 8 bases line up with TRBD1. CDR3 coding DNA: TGCGCCAGCAGCCAACTCAGGGGGCTGGGTGAAAAACTGTTTTTT. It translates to CASSQLRGLGEKLFF.